Listed here are 11 T cell receptor beta chains from one sample, sequenced in a study of blood T cells in healthy people across ages. The second PCR ran about 6 to 11 cycles with a sample-barcoded 5' primer and J-beta primers. TCRdb redid the calling of the 5' RACE reads with MiXCR, one entry per CDR3 protein. The table has some 1,800,000 distinct CDR3 sequences, roughly two fifths seen once; the top ten hold roughly 24%. The sample comprised blood. The receptors stem from a human donor in good health.

This clonotype was seen only once. The chain recombines TRBV7-2 with TRBJ1-2; perhaps TRBD1 as D (5 bases). Trimming left V 5 bases short and J 12 bases short, with 19 bases between. Germline V gene sequence: CDR1 SGHTA, CDR2 FQGNSA. The CDR3 loop spans 13 amino acids. CDR3 residues: CASSLVRGGEHTF. CDR3 DNA: TGTGCCAGCAGCCTAGTGAGGGGCGGTGAGCACACCTTC.

This clonotype was seen more than once but under ten times. This chain uses TRBV7-6 with TRBJ1-1; unclear D gene. Germline CDR1 is SGHVS and CDR2 is FNYEAQ. V dropped 3 bases and J dropped 0 bases, with 11 bases sitting between them. The CDR3 totals 15 residues. The CDR3 region is CASSLGHPLNTEAFF. In nucleotides, the CDR3 is TGTGCCAGCAGCTTGGGCCATCCCCTGAACACTGAAGCTTTCTTT.

This chain links TRBV6-2 or TRBV6-3 with TRBJ2-4; TRBD2 might be the D (5 bases). The V and J ends lost 2 bases and 13 bases respectively, with 12 bases between them. This CDR3 contains 12 residues. Germline loops: CDR1 MNHEY, CDR2 SVGEGT. CDR3 sequence reads: CASSYEGMEQYF. The CDR3, as DNA: TGTGCCAGCAGTTACGAGGGTATGGAGCAGTACTTC.

V gene TRBV28 combines with J gene TRBJ1-2; the D gene is possibly TRBD1 (5 bases). Looked up from germline, CDR1 is MDHEN and CDR2 is SYDVKM. The CDR3 runs to 14 residues. V was clipped by 3 bases and J by 4 bases, with 12 bases between them. CDR3: CASSLTAERYGYTF. CDR3 sequence (DNA): TGTGCCAGCAGTTTGACAGCGGAGCGCTATGGCTACACCTTC.

This chain connects TRBV4-1 to TRBJ2-5, with 7 bases that match TRBD1. From germline, CDR1 is MGHRA and CDR2 YSYEKL. This CDR3 contains 14 residues. V shed 4 bases and J 5 bases; nucleotides not matched to a gene: 7. The CDR3 loop reads CASSPLTGMETQYF. CDR3 nucleotides: TGCGCCAGCAGCCCATTGACAGGGATGGAGACCCAGTACTTC.

J is TRBJ2-1 and V is TRBV7-2; the D gene is possibly TRBD1 (5 bases). Deletions cut 4 bases from V and 7 bases from J, with 14 bases between. The CDR3 covers 14 residues. Looked up from germline, CDR1 is SGHTA and CDR2 is FQGNSA. The CDR3 region is CASSSNRYRNEQFF. CDR3 nucleotide sequence: TGTGCCAGCAGCTCCAACAGGTATAGGAATGAGCAGTTCTTC.

The chain has TRBV20-1 and TRBJ1-2; weak D call: TRBD1 (6 bases). Germline V gives CDR1 DFQATT, CDR2 SNEGSKA (reference sequence). V was shortened by 0 bases and J by 4 bases, with 21 bases between the two germline ends. The CDR3 consists of 17 residues. The CDR3 loop reads CSARDEEGTLILYGYTF. CDR3 sequence (DNA): TGCAGTGCTAGAGATGAGGAGGGGACATTAATCCTCTATGGCTACACCTTC.

This chain's CDR3 is CASSVTGGSSYEQYF. For the CDR3, the DNA is TGTGCCAGCAGTGTAACAGGGGGTTCCTCCTACGAGCAGTACTTC. The rearrangement joins TRBV7-3 to TRBJ2-7, with 8 bases lining up with TRBD1. The V and J ends lost 6 bases and 0 bases, in that order; junction bases with no gene match: 7. The CDR3 extends over 15 amino acids. CDR1 and CDR2 (germline): SGHTA, FQGTGA.

Only a few counts were recorded for this clonotype. The V call is TRBV28, the J call TRBJ1-2, with 7 bases fitting TRBD1. Trimming took 7 bases from V and 4 from J; bases not matched to a gene: 33. Per the germline V gene, CDR1 is MDHEN and CDR2 is SYDVKM. The CDR3 loop spans 22 amino acids. Written as DNA, the CDR3 is TGTGCCAGCAATCTCCACCCCGGGACAGCCTTGACGCAAACCCCACCTAGCTATGGCTACACCTTC. Encoded protein: CASNLHPGTALTQTPPSYGYTF.

The gene calls are TRBV20-1 and TRBJ2-1; no firm D call. V lost 3 bases and J 2 bases, leaving 11 bases between the germline ends. This CDR3 spans 14 amino acids. Germline V gene sequence: CDR1 DFQATT, CDR2 SNEGSKA (reference sequence). For the CDR3, the DNA is TGCAGTGCTAGTGAGGCGACCACCTACAATGAGCAGTTCTTC. As protein: CSASEATTYNEQFF.

This clonotype was seen only a few times. The J gene is TRBJ2-3, the V gene TRBV7-2; D is tentatively TRBD1 or TRBD2 (7 bases each). V lost 3 bases, J lost 0 bases, and 19 bases lay in between. CDR1 and CDR2 from the germline V gene are SGHTA and FQGNSA. CDR3 length: 18 residues. The CDR3 loop reads CASSFRGGGGFSTDTQYF. CDR3 sequence (DNA): TGTGCCAGCAGCTTCCGAGGGGGCGGGGGCTTCAGCACAGATACGCAGTATTTT.